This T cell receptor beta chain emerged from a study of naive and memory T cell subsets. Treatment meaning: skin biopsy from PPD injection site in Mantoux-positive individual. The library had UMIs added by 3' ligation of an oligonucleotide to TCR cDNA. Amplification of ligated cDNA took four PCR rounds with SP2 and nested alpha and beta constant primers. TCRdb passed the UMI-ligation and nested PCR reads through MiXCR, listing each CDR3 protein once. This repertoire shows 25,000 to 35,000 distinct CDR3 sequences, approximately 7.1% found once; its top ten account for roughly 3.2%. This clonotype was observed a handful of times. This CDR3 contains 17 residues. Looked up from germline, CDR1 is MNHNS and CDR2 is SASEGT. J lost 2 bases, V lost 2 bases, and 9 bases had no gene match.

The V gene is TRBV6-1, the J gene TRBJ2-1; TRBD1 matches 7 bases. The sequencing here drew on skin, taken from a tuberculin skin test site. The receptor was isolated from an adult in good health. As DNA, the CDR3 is TGTGCCAGCAGTGAACGGTCCTTCCAGGGGGCCTACAATGAGCAGTTCTTC. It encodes CASSERSFQGAYNEQFF.